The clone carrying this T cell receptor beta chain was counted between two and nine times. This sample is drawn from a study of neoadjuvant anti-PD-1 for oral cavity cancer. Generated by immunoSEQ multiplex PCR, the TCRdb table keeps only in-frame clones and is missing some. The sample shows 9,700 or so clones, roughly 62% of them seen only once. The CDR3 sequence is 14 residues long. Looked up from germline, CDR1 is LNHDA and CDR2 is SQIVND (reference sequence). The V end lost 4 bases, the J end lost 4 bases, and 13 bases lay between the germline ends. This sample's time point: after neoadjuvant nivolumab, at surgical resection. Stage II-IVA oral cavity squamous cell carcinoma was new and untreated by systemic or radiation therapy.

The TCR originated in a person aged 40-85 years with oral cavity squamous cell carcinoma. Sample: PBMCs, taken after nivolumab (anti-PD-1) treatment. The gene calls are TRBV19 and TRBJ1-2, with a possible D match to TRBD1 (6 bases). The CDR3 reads CASSTRGATYGYTF. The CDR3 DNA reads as TGTGCCAGTAGTACTCGGGGGGCGACCTATGGCTACACCTTC.